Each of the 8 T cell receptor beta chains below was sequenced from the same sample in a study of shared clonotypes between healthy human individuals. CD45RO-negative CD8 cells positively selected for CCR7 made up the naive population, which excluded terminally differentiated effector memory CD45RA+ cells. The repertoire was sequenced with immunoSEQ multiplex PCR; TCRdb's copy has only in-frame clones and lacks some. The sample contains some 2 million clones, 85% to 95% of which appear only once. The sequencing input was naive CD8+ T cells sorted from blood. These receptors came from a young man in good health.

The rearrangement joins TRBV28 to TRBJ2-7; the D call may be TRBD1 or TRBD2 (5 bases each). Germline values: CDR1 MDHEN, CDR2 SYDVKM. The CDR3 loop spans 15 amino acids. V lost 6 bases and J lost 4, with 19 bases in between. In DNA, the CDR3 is TGTGCCAGCAGCCCCGTAGGGGCGAGCGGATACGAGCAGTACTTC. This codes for CASSPVGASGYEQYF.

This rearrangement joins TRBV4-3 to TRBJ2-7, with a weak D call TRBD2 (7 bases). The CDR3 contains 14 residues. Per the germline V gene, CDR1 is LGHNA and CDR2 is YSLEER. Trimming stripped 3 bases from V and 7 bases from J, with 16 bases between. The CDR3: CASSHAGDGREQYF. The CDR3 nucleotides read TGCGCCAGCAGCCACGCAGGGGACGGGAGGGAGCAGTACTTC.

CDR3 sequence: CASSQGPPGSDTDTQYF. The CDR3 bases are TGCGCCAGCAGCCAAGGTCCCCCGGGTAGCGACACAGATACGCAGTATTTT. This chain links TRBV4-1 with TRBJ2-3; the D gene is possibly TRBD2 (5 bases). V was cut by 1 base and J by 2 bases, with 16 bases left in between. The CDR3 is 17 residues long. Germline CDR1 reads MGHRA; CDR2 reads YSYEKL.

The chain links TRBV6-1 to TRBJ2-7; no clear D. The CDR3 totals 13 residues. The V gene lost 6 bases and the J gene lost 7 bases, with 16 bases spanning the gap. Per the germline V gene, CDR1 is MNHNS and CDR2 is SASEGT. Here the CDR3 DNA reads TGTGCCAGCAGGGCCATGACTTATCTAGAGCAGTACTTC. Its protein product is CASRAMTYLEQYF.

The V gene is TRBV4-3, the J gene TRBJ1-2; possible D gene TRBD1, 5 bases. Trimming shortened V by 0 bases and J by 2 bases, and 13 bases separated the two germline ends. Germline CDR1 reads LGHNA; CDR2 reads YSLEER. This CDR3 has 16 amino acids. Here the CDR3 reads CASSQDWEGLNYGYTF. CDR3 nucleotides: TGCGCCAGCAGCCAAGATTGGGAGGGGTTGAACTATGGCTACACCTTC.

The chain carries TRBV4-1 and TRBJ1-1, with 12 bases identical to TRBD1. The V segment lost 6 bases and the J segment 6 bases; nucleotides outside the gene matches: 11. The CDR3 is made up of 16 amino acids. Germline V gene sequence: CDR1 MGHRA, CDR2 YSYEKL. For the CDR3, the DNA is TGCGCCAGCAGTCTCTATCCGGGACAGGGGGCTTCTGAAGCTTTCTTT. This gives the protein CASSLYPGQGASEAFF.

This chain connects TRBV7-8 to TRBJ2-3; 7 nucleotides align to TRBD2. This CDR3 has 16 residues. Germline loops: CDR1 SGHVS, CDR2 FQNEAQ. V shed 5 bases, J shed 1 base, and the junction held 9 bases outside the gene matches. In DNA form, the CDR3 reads TGTGCCAGCAGCCCTCCGGGGGACTACGGCACAGATACGCAGTATTTT. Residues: CASSPPGDYGTDTQYF.

CDR3 sequence: CSVGSEGLNTEAFF. The DNA for the CDR3 is TGCAGCGTTGGATCTGAGGGTTTGAACACTGAAGCTTTCTTT. The chain links TRBV29-1 to TRBJ1-1; D gene ambiguous. This CDR3 is built from 14 residues. Germline V gene lookup returns CDR1 SQVTM and CDR2 ANQGSEA. Trimming removed 4 bases at V and 0 bases at J, with 12 bases between.